The subject of this entry is one T cell receptor beta chain. Its antigen target is currently unknown. The record has no base qualities; no much larger clone is one base away. This specimen's time point label, per the study, means: cycle 4 day 1 (C4D1), after 6 weeks of nivolumab. Every trial patient had relapsed after autologous stem cell transplantation, and cohorts A, B and C differed in prior brentuximab vedotin exposure. Using a Miltenyi CD8+ T cell isolation kit, CD8+ T cells were purified from thawed PBMCs through magnetic negative selection. The trial cohort included fewer than 65 patients with relapsed/refractory classical Hodgkin lymphoma, and each patient had a best overall response of complete response, partial response or progressive disease. In the multi-cohort phase II CheckMate 205 trial, trial patients received single-agent nivolumab. An independent review committee assessed best overall response by applying the 2007 International Working Group response criteria. Trial PBMCs were collected just before the start of nivolumab (C1D1) and during therapy at cycle 2 day 1 and cycle 4 day 1. Peripheral blood was collected in 8 mL Vacutainer Cell Preparation Tubes, from which PBMCs were isolated by centrifugation and then cryopreserved. Purified CD4+ and CD8+ fractions were prepared only for cases with an additional available PBMC sample. Magnetically labelled cells were removed on LS columns in a quadroMACS separator, and the flow-through was retained as the purified fraction.

The record originates from a study of PD-1 blockade in classical Hodgkin lymphoma (TCRdb year 2020). Notes on the research overall: Nivolumab dosing was 3 mg/kg intravenously every 2 weeks, continuing until either disease progression or unacceptable toxicity. A peripheral blood immune signature of response to PD-1 blockade in classical Hodgkin lymphoma was defined using TCR beta sequencing and CyTOF.

Overall results and qualifications from the work: Trial patients with a complete response had baseline diversity similar to that of newly diagnosed patients, while partial responders and progressors had significantly lower diversity. CD4+ but not CD8+ TCR diversity rose significantly by C4D1 (p=0.0027 vs p=0.16), most apparent in complete responders (p=0.02). Baseline TCR diversity was reported as lower in newly diagnosed patients than in healthy donors, and lower still in relapsed/refractory patients. The study was limited to a single clinical trial cohort, and causes of repertoire differences, possibly disease activity or prior therapy, remained undefined. Lower diversity was observed in patients in whom nivolumab was started less than 1 year after ASCT, and these patients were excluded from later analyses so that confounding by immune reconstitution would be avoided.

V drops 5 bases and J drops 7 bases, leaving 9 bases in between. The CDR1 and CDR2 encoded by the germline V gene (reference sequence) are MNHEY and SMNVEV. The CDR3 contains 13 residues, cysteine and phenylalanine counted. Left in the record is the CDR3 DNA by itself, 39 bases read in frame from the first base. Genomic DNA was extracted with the Qiagen DNeasy kit from unsorted PBMCs and from negatively selected CD4+ and CD8+ fractions. Amplification of TCR beta CDR3 regions was done by immunoSEQ multiplex PCR with primers that anneal to V and J segments. A synthetic immune receptor repertoire was used to minimize amplification bias, and remaining bias was computationally removed after sequencing. From the authors' description of their analysis: Custom Python scripts were used to quantify repertoire diversity as the Shannon entropy index. Unsorted, CD4+ and CD8+ repertoires were examined separately, except in combined analyses, for which CD4+ and CD8+ sequences were merged in silico. Clonal expansion was defined as a frequency increase of at least 2-fold after treatment compared with C1D1, and clones undetected at baseline were assigned a pseudocount of 0.5. Singleton clones were defined as clones with 0 or 1 copy at C1D1, and non-singleton clones were defined as clones with 2 or more copies. Clones expanded in unsorted samples were annotated as CD4+, CD8+ or unknown by matching protein sequences in sorted samples from the same patient. Diversity changes from C1D1 to C4D1 were tested in paired samples using Wilcoxon tests. TCRdb obtained this table from immuneACCESS and retained in-frame rearrangements with V and J assigned. These tables miss some clones; where compared with another copy, unresolved V genes account for less than half of the shortfall, and the remainder is unexplained. Clonal size and the V and J genes are those of that table, whereas D and trimming came from the DNA. The sample includes around 15,000 clones, with around 86% observed a single time. Roughly 18% of the sample is in the top ten clones.

The chain is encoded by TRBV27 joined to TRBJ1-6; a confident D gene designation cannot be given. Sequences were derived from CD8+ T cells from blood, sampled before the fourth cycle of nivolumab. This TCR was sampled from a human donor with classical Hodgkin lymphoma. CDR3 protein: CASSLTANSPLHF. The nucleotide sequence is TGTGCCAGCAGTCTTACTGCGAATTCACCCCTCCACTTT.